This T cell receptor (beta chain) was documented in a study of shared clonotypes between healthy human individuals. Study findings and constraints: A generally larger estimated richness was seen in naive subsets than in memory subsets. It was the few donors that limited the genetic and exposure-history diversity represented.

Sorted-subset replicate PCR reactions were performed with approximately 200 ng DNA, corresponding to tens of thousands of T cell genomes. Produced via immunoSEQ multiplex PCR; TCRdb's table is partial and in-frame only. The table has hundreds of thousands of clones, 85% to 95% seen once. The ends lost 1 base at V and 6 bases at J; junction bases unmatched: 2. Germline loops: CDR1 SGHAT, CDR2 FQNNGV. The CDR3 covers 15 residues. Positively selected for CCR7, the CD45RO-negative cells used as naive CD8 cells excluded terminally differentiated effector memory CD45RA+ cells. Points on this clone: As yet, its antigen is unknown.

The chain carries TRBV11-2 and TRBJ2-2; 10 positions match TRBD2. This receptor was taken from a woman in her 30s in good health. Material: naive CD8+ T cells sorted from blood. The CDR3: CASSLASGSSGELFF. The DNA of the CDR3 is TGTGCCAGCAGCTTAGCTAGCGGGAGCTCCGGGGAGCTGTTTTTT.